This entry concerns a single TCR beta chain. These data belong to a study of blood T cell repertoires in COVID-19. Whole-study context: PBMCs, B-cell-depleted T cells, or T cells provided the cDNA or gDNA that made up the material.

Per the original data handling: From reference gene primer amplification, estimates of nucleated cell counts were derived. Profiled with immunoSEQ multiplex PCR; TCRdb holds only in-frame clones, not every one. The DNA gave D and trimming, while V, J and clone size come from that table. Of about 360,000 clones listed, roughly 86% are singletons. The V gene's germline CDR1 is MNHNY and CDR2 SVGAGI (reference sequence). The CDR3 has 14 residues. V lost 7 bases to trimming and J lost 0 bases; unmatched junction nucleotides: 3. The rearrangement joins TRBV6-6 to TRBJ1-5; 7 bases match TRBD1. Sequencing was carried out using peripheral blood. This receptor was obtained from a human donor in a cohort sampled during active COVID-19. CDR3 coding DNA: TGTGCCAGCATGGGACAGAATAGCAATCAGCCCCAGCATTTT. Protein product: CASMGQNSNQPQHF.